Below are 21 T cell receptor beta chains sequenced from a single sample in a study of siplizumab effects on memory and regulatory T cells. Sequenced by immunoSEQ multiplex PCR; TCRdb stores in-frame clones only, minus some. In the table there are 100,000 or so clones, just over 90% of which are singletons. Specimen: Tregs sorted from blood. These receptor sequences come from a human donor in good health.

The DNA for the CDR3 is TGTGCCACCAGACCGGGACAGGGGGTCCAGCCCCAGCATTTT. This encodes CATRPGQGVQPQHF. The chain carries TRBV27 and TRBJ1-5; the match to TRBD1 covers 11 bases. Germline-derived CDR1 and CDR2 are MNHEY and SMNVEV (reference sequence). The junction had 9 bases not matched to a gene; V was cut back by 10 bases and J by 7 bases. The CDR3 consists of 14 residues.

The count of this clone is one. The chain combines TRBV4-1 with TRBJ2-7; 7 nucleotides line up with TRBD1. This CDR3 has 14 residues. V lost 1 base, J lost 2 bases, and 2 bases stayed unmatched. CDR1 MGHRA and CDR2 YSYEKL come from the germline V gene. The CDR3 DNA reads as TGCGCCAGCAGCCAAGGAGACAGGGCCTACGAGCAGTACTTC. It yields the protein CASSQGDRAYEQYF.

The chain carries TRBV10-3 and TRBJ2-7; D is ambiguous. The CDR3 sequence is 14 residues long. Trimming took 4 bases from V and 2 from J, leaving 12 bases between them. Germline V gene lookup returns CDR1 ENHRY and CDR2 SYGVKD. CDR3 sequence reads: CAISGPGTPYEQYF. Here the CDR3 DNA reads TGTGCCATCAGTGGCCCCGGCACGCCCTACGAGCAGTACTTC.

This sequence joins TRBV27 and TRBJ2-6; D gene unclear. V was clipped by 0 bases and J by 0 bases, with 15 bases between them. The CDR3 extends over 19 amino acids. CDR1 is MNHEY and CDR2 is SMNVEV in the germline V gene (reference sequence). The CDR3 here is CASSLSVMFIGSGANVLTF. CDR3 bases: TGTGCCAGCAGTTTATCGGTTATGTTTATTGGCTCTGGGGCCAACGTCCTGACTTTC.

The V call is TRBV15, the J call TRBJ2-7; 7 bases line up with TRBD1. Looked up from germline, CDR1 is LNHNV and CDR2 is YYDKDF (reference sequence). This CDR3 contains 15 residues. The J segment lost 7 bases and the V segment lost 0 bases, leaving 9 bases of the junction unmatched. CDR3 DNA: TGTGCCACCAGCAGAGATCTCCAGGGGGTAGGAGAGCAGTACTTC. This encodes CATSRDLQGVGEQYF.

The J gene is TRBJ2-7, the V gene TRBV2, with D maybe TRBD1 (6 bases). This CDR3 spans 13 amino acids. V dropped 6 bases and J dropped 3 bases, with 12 bases sitting between them. Germline CDR1 SNHLY, CDR2 FYNNEI. The CDR3 protein is CASRRGHYYEQYF. The CDR3 DNA reads as TGTGCCAGCAGAAGGGGACACTACTACGAGCAGTACTTC.

V usage is TRBV28 and J usage is TRBJ2-7; D gene unclear. Trimming shortened V by 10 bases and J by 5 bases, and 12 bases separated the two germline ends. The CDR3 sequence is 11 residues long. CDR1 and CDR2 from the germline V gene are MDHEN and SYDVKM. The CDR3 DNA is TGTGCCACCCGTGTAATCGACGAGCAGTACTTC. Translating it yields CATRVIDEQYF.

The chain employs TRBV7-9 and TRBJ2-7, with a tentative D call TRBD2 (6 bases). Germline CDR1 SEHNR, CDR2 FQNEAQ (reference sequence). With 7 bases removed from V and 5 bases from J, the gap between germline ends came to 18 bases. The CDR3 is 14 residues long. This chain's CDR3 is CASTLSGGWDEQYF. Here the CDR3 DNA reads TGTGCCAGCACCCTGTCCGGGGGTTGGGACGAGCAGTACTTC.

The chain is built from TRBV19 and TRBJ2-5, with a weak D call TRBD1 (8 bases). Germline V lookup: CDR1 LNHDA, CDR2 SQIVND (reference sequence). V was shortened by 9 bases and J by 2 bases, with 16 bases between the two germline ends. This CDR3 has 14 residues. The CDR3 DNA reads as TGTGCCAGCTCAACAGGGGGGGTACAAGAGACCCAGTACTTC. Amino acids: CASSTGGVQETQYF.

As DNA, the CDR3 is TGTGCCAGCAGTGGTGGACAGCCCCCCTATGGCTACACCTTC. Residues: CASSGGQPPYGYTF. The chain has TRBV2 and TRBJ1-2; D might be TRBD1 (6 bases). Trimming shortened V by 4 bases and J by 4 bases, and 13 bases separated the two germline ends. Germline CDR1 reads SNHLY; CDR2 reads FYNNEI. The CDR3 runs 14 residues.

V is TRBV7-6 and J is TRBJ2-1; no clear D. The CDR3 sequence is 15 residues long. V was trimmed by 5 bases and J by 0 bases, leaving 11 bases between them. The V gene's germline CDR1 is SGHVS and CDR2 FNYEAQ. CDR3 coding DNA: TGTGCCAGCAGCCCCACCTCCTTCTCCTACAATGAGCAGTTCTTC. It codes for CASSPTSFSYNEQFF.

V gene TRBV29-1 combines with J gene TRBJ2-7; no clear D gene. The ends were cut back, 6 bases at V and 3 bases at J, with 6 bases in the middle. This CDR3 region has 10 residues. CDR1 is SQVTM and CDR2 is ANQGSEA in the germline V gene. The CDR3 reads CSVADYEQYF. CDR3 nucleotide sequence: TGCAGCGTGGCGGACTACGAGCAGTACTTC.

This chain connects TRBV6-5 to TRBJ2-1; TRBD2 aligns across 11 bases. The V gene's germline CDR1 is MNHEY and CDR2 SVGAGI. The CDR3 has 14 amino acids. The V and J ends lost 6 bases and 6 bases, in that order; junction bases with no gene match: 4. The CDR3 region has the DNA TGTGCCAGCAGGAATAGCGGGAGGGGCAATGAGCAGTTCTTC. Protein product: CASRNSGRGNEQFF.

The V gene is TRBV5-4, the J gene TRBJ1-1, with TRBD1 matching 10 bases. The CDR3 totals 17 residues. Germline V lookup: CDR1 SGHNT, CDR2 YYREEE (reference sequence). V was pared by 3 bases and J by 0 bases, with 8 bases of the junction left unmatched. CDR3 protein: CASSSGQGVGLNTEAFF. The CDR3 region has the DNA TGTGCCAGCAGCTCTGGACAGGGGGTAGGGTTGAACACTGAAGCTTTCTTT.

J is TRBJ1-1 and V is TRBV10-3; D gene uncertain. The germline V gene encodes CDR1 ENHRY and CDR2 SYGVKD. The CDR3 is made up of 12 amino acids. Between the trimmed V and J ends, which lost 10 bases and 0 bases, there was a span of 9 bases. CDR3 loop: CASHVLNTEAFF. The CDR3 DNA sequence: TGTGCCAGCCATGTCCTGAACACTGAAGCTTTCTTT.

This clone has just one count. This rearrangement joins TRBV10-2 to TRBJ2-3, with TRBD2 matching over 8 bases. Looked up from germline, CDR1 is WSHSY and CDR2 is SAAADI. The CDR3 covers 14 residues. V shed 6 bases, J shed 4 bases, and the junction held 6 bases outside the gene matches. In nucleotides, the CDR3 is TGCGCCAGCAGACGAGCGGGAGTACCAGATACGCAGTATTTT. Translating it yields CASRRAGVPDTQYF.

The rearrangement joins TRBV6-1 to TRBJ2-4, with unresolved D. Trimming cost V 0 bases and J 16 bases, with 13 bases left between them. The CDR3 totals 12 residues. Germline V gene sequence: CDR1 MNHNS, CDR2 SASEGT. CDR3 residues: CASSEAYKTDYF. CDR3 nucleotide sequence: TGTGCCAGCAGTGAAGCTTACAAGACGGATTACTTC.

In its sample, this clone was seen a few times. J is TRBJ2-7 and V is TRBV28; D not resolved. CDR1 and CDR2 from the germline V gene are MDHEN and SYDVKM. CDR3 size: 11 residues. V lost 5 bases to trimming and J lost 6 bases, with 8 bases between them. The CDR3 DNA reads as TGTGCCAGCAGTCCCCTTGGCGAGCAGTACTTC. This encodes CASSPLGEQYF.

V and J are TRBV4-2 and TRBJ2-1; D is uncertain. The germline V gene has CDR1 LGHNA and CDR2 YNFKEQ. V gave up 0 bases and J gave up 2 bases, with 17 bases separating them. The CDR3 runs 18 residues. This CDR3 is CASSQEEGPPATYNEQFF. In DNA form, the CDR3 reads TGTGCCAGCAGCCAAGAGGAAGGGCCTCCCGCTACCTACAATGAGCAGTTCTTC.

The chain carries TRBV28 and TRBJ2-3; 10 nucleotides align to TRBD2. Germline CDR1 and CDR2: MDHEN and SYDVKM. This CDR3 is 15 amino acids long. Trimming cost V 7 bases and J 2 bases; bases outside gene matches: 6. The CDR3, as DNA: TGTGCCAGCAACGCACTAGCGGGGCTCACAGATACGCAGTATTTT. Its protein product is CASNALAGLTDTQYF.

The rearrangement joins TRBV5-4 to TRBJ2-6, with D hard to call. CDR1 is SGHNT, CDR2 YYREEE, per germline (reference sequence). This CDR3 region has 17 residues. The ends were cut back, 4 bases at V and 0 bases at J, with 14 bases in the middle. Here the CDR3 DNA reads TGTGCCAGCAGCGGGTTGGACGGATACTCTGGGGCCAACGTCCTGACTTTC. This gives the protein CASSGLDGYSGANVLTF. The full variable domain, with the rest looked up from reference TRBV5-4 and TRBJ2-6, is ETGVTQSPTHLIKTRGQQVTLRCSSQSGHNTVSWYQQALGQGPQFIFQYYREEENGRGNFPPRFSGLQFPNYSSELNVNALELDDSALYLCASSGLDGYSGANVLTFGAGSRLTVL.